The source of this T cell receptor beta chain is a study of blood T cell repertoires in COVID-19. Measured with immunoSEQ multiplex PCR; TCRdb has only the in-frame clones, and not every one. Seen here are fewer than 300,000 clones, about 93% observed once, and the top ten hold roughly 1.1%. Germline CDR1 and CDR2: MNHEY and SMNVEV (reference sequence). With 5 bases clipped from V and 0 bases from J, the junction kept 6 bases outside the gene matches. This CDR3 is 15 amino acids long. Donors were grouped by their self-reported clinical history. This receptor was identified in a woman in her thirties who had recovered from COVID-19. The chain is built from TRBV27 and TRBJ2-5, with 7 bases identical to TRBD1. Sequencing was done on a sample of PBMCs or T cells enriched from blood (not recorded which). Here the CDR3 reads CASSTTGTDQETQYF. CDR3 in DNA: TGTGCCAGCAGTACGACCGGGACAGACCAAGAGACCCAGTACTTC.